The subject of this entry is one T cell receptor (beta chain). As yet, its antigen is unknown. This sample is part of a study of cytomegalovirus exposure and HLA in healthy donors. As for the study in general: Unique TCRs from HLA-typed donors, 70 million to 100 million of them, were held in an early data release. Study-wide points: Per a later analysis, about 17,000 TCR beta sequences showed association with HLA alleles at 0.05 false discovery rate. It was around 160 TCR beta chains that were listed as cytomegalovirus-associated.

Healthy people donating bone marrow made up the donors. The CDR3 has 16 residues. Germline assignment: CDR1 MNHNS and CDR2 SASEGT. V dropped 6 bases and J dropped 9; count of bases not matched to a gene: 17. Both 60 Vbeta primers and 13 Jbeta primers went into the PCR. Repertoires were generated with immunoSEQ multiplex PCR, while TCRdb's copy carries only in-frame clones and drops some. This table holds about 150,000 clones, roughly 70% found once. The V gene is TRBV6-1, the J gene TRBJ2-1; TRBD1 agrees at 7 bases. The TCR sequence derives from a male donor in good health and CMV-seronegative. Sequencing was performed on PBMCs. CDR3 DNA: TGTGCCAGCAGGGAAACGGGGACAGCGGTCCCGGGTGAGCAGTTCTTC. As protein: CASRETGTAVPGEQFF.